Listed below are T cell receptor beta chains from one sample, sequenced in a study of CD8+ T cells in alopecia areata. Some clones are missing from TCRdb's copy, which holds only in-frame ones; the method was immunoSEQ multiplex PCR. The profile shows roughly 190,000 clones, about 60% of them singletons. The starting material was CD4+ T cells sorted from blood, obtained at week 4, from a patient treated with tofacitinib. All receptors derive from a human donor with alopecia areata. Both conserved end residues are part of each CDR3. The order of the fields is V gene, clone size, J gene, CDR3 length, D gene, CDR3 DNA, CDR3 protein. The D gene is left open where the match is weak. Clone size is stated in some rows and not others, as once, few, many or a class when expanded.

TRBV6-5,-,TRBJ2-7,13,-,TGTGCCAGCAGTCCCAGCCGAAGCGGCGAGCAGTACTTC,CASSPSRSGEQYF
TRBV4-1,-,TRBJ1-2,14,-,TGCGCCAGCAGCCAAGGAGTTGAAGGCTATGGCTACACCTTC,CASSQGVEGYGYTF
TRBV29-1,-,TRBJ2-7,16,TRBD1,TGCAGCGTTACAACACTCCAGGGACAGGTACGAAACGAGCAGTACTTC,CSVTTLQGQVRNEQYF
TRBV5-1,once,TRBJ1-2,16,TRBD1,TGCGCCAGCAGCTTGGATGGGACAGTAAGAAACTATGGCTACACCTTC,CASSLDGTVRNYGYTF
TRBV30,-,TRBJ1-2,13,-,TGTGCCTGGAGTGTATACCGCGACTATGGCTACACCTTC,CAWSVYRDYGYTF
TRBV10-3,few,TRBJ2-1,15,TRBD2,TGTGCCATCAGTGATCGGGGGGGCGGTGACAATGAGCAGTTCTTC,CAISDRGGGDNEQFF
TRBV11-2,-,TRBJ2-2,13,-,TGTGCCACCCGAGGGACCCGGGCCGGGGAGCTGTTTTTT,CATRGTRAGELFF
TRBV28,-,TRBJ2-3,14,-,TGTGCCAGCAGTACCTTCGGGGCCACAGATACGCAGTATTTT,CASSTFGATDTQYF
TRBV2,-,TRBJ2-5,13,-,TGTGCCAGCAGTGGTGCGGATGGGGAAACCCAGTACTTC,CASSGADGETQYF
TRBV6-5,-,TRBJ2-5,14,TRBD2,TGTGCCAGCAGGGGACTAGCGGGGAGCGAGACCCAGTACTTC,CASRGLAGSETQYF
TRBV5-1,-,TRBJ2-2,16,-,TGCGCCAGCAGCGGCCCCCGAACCCCGAACACCGGGGAGCTGTTTTTT,CASSGPRTPNTGELFF
TRBV29-1,few,TRBJ2-1,11,-,TGCAGCGTTTCCCCAGGGTATGAGCAGTTCTTC,CSVSPGYEQFF
TRBV14,few,TRBJ2-1,16,-,TGTGCCAGCAGCCCCTTGCGCAGGGGTGTGGACAATGAGCAGTTCTTC,CASSPLRRGVDNEQFF
TRBV20-1,-,TRBJ1-2,11,-,TGCAGTGCTAGATTGGACTATGGCTACACCTTC,CSARLDYGYTF
TRBV2,-,TRBJ2-7,15,-,TGTGCCAGCAGTTCCCCCGGGACCCATGTCTACGAGCAGTACTTC,CASSSPGTHVYEQYF
TRBV30,-,TRBJ2-3,15,-,TGTGCCTGGAGTACTAAAGGGACCCTCACAGATACGCAGTATTTT,CAWSTKGTLTDTQYF
TRBV30,-,TRBJ2-5,15,TRBD2,TGTGCCGGTACCCGCGCGGGGGGGTACCAAGAGACCCAGTACTTC,CAGTRAGGYQETQYF
TRBV4-1,-,TRBJ1-2,15,-,TGCGCCAGCAGCCAGATAACAGGGAGCGGCTATGGCTACACCTTC,CASSQITGSGYGYTF
TRBV9,-,TRBJ1-2,13,-,TGTGCCAGCAGCGTAGAAGGGAACTATGGCTACACCTTC,CASSVEGNYGYTF
TRBV18,-,TRBJ1-5,14,-,TGTGCCAGCTCACTCACAGGGATTGCTCAGCCCCAGCATTTT,CASSLTGIAQPQHF
TRBV10-3,-,TRBJ2-7,16,TRBD1,TGTGCCATCAGTGACCGGGACAGGGGCGAAAAATACGAGCAGTACTTC,CAISDRDRGEKYEQYF
TRBV29-1,-,TRBJ1-1,13,-,TGCAGCGTGGCACAAGCCCTGAACACTGAAGCTTTCTTT,CSVAQALNTEAFF
TRBV28,few,TRBJ1-1,15,TRBD1,TGTGCCAGCAGGAGCCCCTGGGACAGGAGAACTGAAGCTTTCTTT,CASRSPWDRRTEAFF
TRBV5-1,-,TRBJ2-6,17,-,TGCGCCAGCAGCTTGATGACCACAACCTCTGGGGCCAACGTCCTGACTTTC,CASSLMTTTSGANVLTF
TRBV30,-,TRBJ1-2,13,-,TGTGCCTGGAGGGGCTCCTTGGACTATGGCTACACCTTC,CAWRGSLDYGYTF
TRBV30,-,TRBJ1-1,14,TRBD1,TGTGCCTGGAGGAGACAGGGGTTGAACACTGAAGCTTTCTTT,CAWRRQGLNTEAFF
TRBV6-1,-,TRBJ2-1,15,TRBD1,TGTGCCAGCAGGGGGACAGGGTTCGGGACGGATGAGCAGTTCTTC,CASRGTGFGTDEQFF
TRBV25-1,-,TRBJ2-7,17,-,TGTGCCAGCAGTAGCACCTCCGGGACACAAAACTCCTACGAGCAGTACTTC,CASSSTSGTQNSYEQYF
TRBV2,-,TRBJ1-5,15,-,TGTGCCAGCAGTACGGACGGTTTTGGCAATCAGCCCCAGCATTTT,CASSTDGFGNQPQHF
TRBV7-9,few,TRBJ2-1,15,TRBD2,TGTGCCAGCAGCTTAATCAGCGGGGCCTACAATGAGCAGTTCTTC,CASSLISGAYNEQFF
TRBV6-4,-,TRBJ2-1,15,TRBD1,TGTGCCAGCAGCCTACAGGGGGCATCCCACAATGAGCAGTTCTTC,CASSLQGASHNEQFF
TRBV5-1,-,TRBJ2-2,14,-,TGCGCCAGCAGCCCCGGGACGGGCACCGGGGAGCTGTTTTTT,CASSPGTGTGELFF
TRBV11-2,-,TRBJ2-7,15,-,TGTGCCAGCAGCTTAGGGAGAGAACAGGGCAGCGACCAGTACTTC,CASSLGREQGSDQYF
TRBV6-6,-,TRBJ2-1,12,-,TGTGCCAGCAGTTACAGGGGAGGTGAGCAGTTCTTC,CASSYRGGEQFF
TRBV7-2,-,TRBJ2-7,14,-,TGTGCCAGCAGCTCGAGGGTAGATCCCTACGAGCAGTACTTC,CASSSRVDPYEQYF
TRBV30,-,TRBJ1-5,14,TRBD1,TGTGCCTGGAGCCGGGGACAGGGGGAACAGCCCCAGCATTTT,CAWSRGQGEQPQHF
TRBV18,-,TRBJ2-6,17,TRBD1,TGTGCCAGCTGCCCGGGACAGGGCGCCTCTGGGGCCAACGTCCTGACTTTC,CASCPGQGASGANVLTF